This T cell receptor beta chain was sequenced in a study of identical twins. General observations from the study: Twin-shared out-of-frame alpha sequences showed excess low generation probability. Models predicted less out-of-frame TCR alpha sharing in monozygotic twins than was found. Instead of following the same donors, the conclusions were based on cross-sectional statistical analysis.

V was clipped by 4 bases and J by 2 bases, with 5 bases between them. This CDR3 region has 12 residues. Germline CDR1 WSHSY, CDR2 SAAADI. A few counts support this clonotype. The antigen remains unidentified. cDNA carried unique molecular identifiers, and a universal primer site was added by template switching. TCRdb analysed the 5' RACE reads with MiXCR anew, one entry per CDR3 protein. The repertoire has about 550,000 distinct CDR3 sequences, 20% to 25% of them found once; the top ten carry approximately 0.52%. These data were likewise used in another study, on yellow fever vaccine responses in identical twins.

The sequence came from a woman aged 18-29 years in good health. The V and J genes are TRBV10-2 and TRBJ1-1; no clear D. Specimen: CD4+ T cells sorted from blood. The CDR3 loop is CASSASNTEAFF. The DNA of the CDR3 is TGCGCCAGCAGTGCTTCTAACACTGAAGCTTTCTTT.